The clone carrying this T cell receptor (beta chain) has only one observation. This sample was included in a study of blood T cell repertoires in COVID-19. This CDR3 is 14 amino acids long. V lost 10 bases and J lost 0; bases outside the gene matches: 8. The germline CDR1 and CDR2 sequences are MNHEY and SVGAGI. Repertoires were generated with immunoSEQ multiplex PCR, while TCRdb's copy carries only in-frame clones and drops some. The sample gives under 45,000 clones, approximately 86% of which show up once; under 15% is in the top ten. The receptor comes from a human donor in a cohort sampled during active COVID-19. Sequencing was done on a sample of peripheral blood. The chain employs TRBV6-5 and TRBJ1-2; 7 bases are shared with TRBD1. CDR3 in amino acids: CATRQGTANYGYTF. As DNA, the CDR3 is TGTGCCACCCGACAGGGTACAGCTAACTATGGCTACACCTTC.